This T cell receptor beta chain was captured by sequencing in a study of regulatory T cells in long-lasting Graves disease. Indicated time point: newly diagnosed GD, antithyroid drugs for less than 3 months. TCR sequences were obtained from RNA taken from PBMCs. A peripheral blood sample, around 8.5 milliliters in volume, was drawn into EDTA tubes. Assembly of TCR beta libraries relied on iRepertoire HTBI primers together with Arm-PCR of CDR3 regions. TCRdb itself ran the multiplex PCR reads through MiXCR, one entry per CDR3 protein. The sample records around 450,000 distinct CDR3 sequences, about a sixth being singletons. This CDR3 region has 15 residues. The germline V and J ends were trimmed by 3 bases and 6 bases, with 18 bases remaining between them. The sample holds one count of this clonotype. Its cognate antigen is unknown. Broader study findings: Not thyroid tissue but only peripheral blood was studied.

Separately, the same data were catalogued under a study of T cells in Graves' hyperthyroidism and ophthalmopathy. That study reports: Diagnostic decisions used clinical symptoms, serum thyroxine and TRAb, thyroid ultrasound and orbital computed tomography. The HTBI primer set drove a first-round RT-PCR of the TCR CDR3.

Sequencing used peripheral blood mononuclear cells (PBMCs), obtained at new diagnosis, from a patient treated with antithyroid drugs. The rearrangement uses TRBV12-3 or TRBV12-4 and TRBJ2-7, with D unclear. The origin of this receptor is a man aged 40-49 years with Graves disease. CDR3 nucleotides: TGTGCCAGCAGTTTGACCTCGGGCGCCCACTCCGAGCAGTACTTC. It is translated as CASSLTSGAHSEQYF.